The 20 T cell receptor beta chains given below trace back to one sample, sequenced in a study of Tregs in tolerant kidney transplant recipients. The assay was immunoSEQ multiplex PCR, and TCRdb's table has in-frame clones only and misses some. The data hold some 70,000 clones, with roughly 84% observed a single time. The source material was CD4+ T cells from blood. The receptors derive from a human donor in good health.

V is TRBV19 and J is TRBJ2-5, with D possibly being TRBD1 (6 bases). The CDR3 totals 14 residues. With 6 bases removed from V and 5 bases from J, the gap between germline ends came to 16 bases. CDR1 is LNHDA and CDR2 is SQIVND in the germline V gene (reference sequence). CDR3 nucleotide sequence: TGTGCCAGTAGCCTGTTTCAGGGGTGGGAGACCCAGTACTTC. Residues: CASSLFQGWETQYF.

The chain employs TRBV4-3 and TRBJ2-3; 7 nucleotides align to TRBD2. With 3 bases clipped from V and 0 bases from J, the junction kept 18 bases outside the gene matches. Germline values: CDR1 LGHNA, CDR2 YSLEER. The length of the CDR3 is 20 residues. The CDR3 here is CASSQRRRRLGRESTDTQYF. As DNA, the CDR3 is TGCGCCAGCAGCCAGAGGCGACGCCGACTAGGGCGGGAGAGCACAGATACGCAGTATTTT.

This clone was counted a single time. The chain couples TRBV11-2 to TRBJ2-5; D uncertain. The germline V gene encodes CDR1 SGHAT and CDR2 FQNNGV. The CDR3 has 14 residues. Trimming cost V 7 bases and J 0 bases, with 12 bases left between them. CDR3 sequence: CASKGMANQETQYF. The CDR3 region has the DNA TGTGCCAGCAAGGGTATGGCAAACCAAGAGACCCAGTACTTC.

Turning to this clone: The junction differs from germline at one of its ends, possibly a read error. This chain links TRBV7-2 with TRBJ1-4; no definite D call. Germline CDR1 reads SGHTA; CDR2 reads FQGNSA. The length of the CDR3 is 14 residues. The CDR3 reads CAGSLTRNDEKLFF. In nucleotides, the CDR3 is TGTGCCGGCAGCTTAACACGGAACGATGAAAAACTGTTTTTT. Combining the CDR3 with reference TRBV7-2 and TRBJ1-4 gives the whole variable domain GAGVSQSPSNKVTEKGKDVELRCDPISGHTALYWYRQSLGQGLEFLIYFQGNSAPDKSGLPSDRFSAERTGGSVSTLTIQRTQQEDSAVYLCAGSLTRNDEKLFFGSGTQLSVL.

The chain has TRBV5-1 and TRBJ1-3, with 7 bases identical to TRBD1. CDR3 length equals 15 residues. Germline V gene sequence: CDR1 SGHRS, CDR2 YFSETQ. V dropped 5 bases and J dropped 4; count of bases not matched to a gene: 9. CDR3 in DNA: TGCGCCAGCAGACCAAACAGGGGAAGGGGAAACACCATATATTTT. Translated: CASRPNRGRGNTIYF.

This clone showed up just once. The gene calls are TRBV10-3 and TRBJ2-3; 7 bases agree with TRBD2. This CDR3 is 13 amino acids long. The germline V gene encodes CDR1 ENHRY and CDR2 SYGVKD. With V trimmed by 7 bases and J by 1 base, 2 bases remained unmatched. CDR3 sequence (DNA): TGTGCCATCATGGGGGGGGGCACAGATACGCAGTATTTT. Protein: CAIMGGGTDTQYF.

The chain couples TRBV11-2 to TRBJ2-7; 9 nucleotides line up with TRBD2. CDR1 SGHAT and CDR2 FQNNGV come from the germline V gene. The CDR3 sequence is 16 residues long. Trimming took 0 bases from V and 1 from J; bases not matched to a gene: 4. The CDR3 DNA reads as TGTGCCAGCAGCTTAGATTTGCGGGGGGGGTCCTACGAGCAGTACTTC. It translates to CASSLDLRGGSYEQYF.

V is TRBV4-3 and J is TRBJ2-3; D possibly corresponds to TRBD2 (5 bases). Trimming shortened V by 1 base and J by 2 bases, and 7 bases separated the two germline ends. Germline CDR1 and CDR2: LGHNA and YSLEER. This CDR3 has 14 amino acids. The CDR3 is CASSQARDTDTQYF. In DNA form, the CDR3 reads TGCGCCAGCAGCCAAGCCCGGGACACAGATACGCAGTATTTT.

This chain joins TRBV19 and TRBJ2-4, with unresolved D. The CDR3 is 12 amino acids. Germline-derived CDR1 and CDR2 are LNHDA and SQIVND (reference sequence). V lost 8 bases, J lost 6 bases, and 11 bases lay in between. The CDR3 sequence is CASSRAGNIQYF. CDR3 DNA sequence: TGTGCCAGTTCCAGAGCCGGAAACATTCAGTACTTC.

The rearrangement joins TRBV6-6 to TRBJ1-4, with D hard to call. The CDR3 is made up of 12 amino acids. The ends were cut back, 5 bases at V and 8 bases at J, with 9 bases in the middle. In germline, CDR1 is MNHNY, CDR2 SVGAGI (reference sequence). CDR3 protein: CASSSPGEKLFF. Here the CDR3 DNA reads TGTGCCAGCAGTAGTCCTGGCGAAAAACTGTTTTTT.

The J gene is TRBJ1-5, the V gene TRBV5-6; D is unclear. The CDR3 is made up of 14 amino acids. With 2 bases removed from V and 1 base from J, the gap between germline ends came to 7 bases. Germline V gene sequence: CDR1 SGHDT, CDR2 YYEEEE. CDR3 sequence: CASSFGWSNQPQHF. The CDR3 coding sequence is TGTGCCAGCAGCTTTGGGTGGAGCAATCAGCCCCAGCATTTT.

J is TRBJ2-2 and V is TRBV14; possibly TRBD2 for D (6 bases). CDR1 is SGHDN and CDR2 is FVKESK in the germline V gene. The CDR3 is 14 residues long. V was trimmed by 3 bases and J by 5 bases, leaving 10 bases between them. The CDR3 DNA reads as TGTGCCAGCAGCCAGAGGGCGGGGACCGGGGAGCTGTTTTTT. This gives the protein CASSQRAGTGELFF.

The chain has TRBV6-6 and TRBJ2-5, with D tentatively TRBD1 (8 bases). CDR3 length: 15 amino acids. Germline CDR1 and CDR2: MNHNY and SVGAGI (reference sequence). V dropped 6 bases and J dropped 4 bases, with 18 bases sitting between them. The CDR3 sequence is CASSPTGGARETQYF. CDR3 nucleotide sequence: TGTGCCAGCAGCCCAACAGGGGGGGCAAGAGAGACCCAGTACTTC.

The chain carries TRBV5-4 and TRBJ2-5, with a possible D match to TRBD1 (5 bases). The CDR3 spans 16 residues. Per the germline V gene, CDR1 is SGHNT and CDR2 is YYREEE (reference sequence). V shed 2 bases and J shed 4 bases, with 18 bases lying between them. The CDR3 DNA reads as TGTGCCAGCAGCTTCCAGGGCGTCCCTCATGGAGAGACCCAGTACTTC. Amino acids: CASSFQGVPHGETQYF.

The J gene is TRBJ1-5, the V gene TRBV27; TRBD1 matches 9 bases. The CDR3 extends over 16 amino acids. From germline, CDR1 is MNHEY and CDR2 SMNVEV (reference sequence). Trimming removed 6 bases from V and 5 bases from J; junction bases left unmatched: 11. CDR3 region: CASRLTGGDSHQPQHF. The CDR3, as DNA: TGTGCCAGCAGATTAACAGGGGGCGATTCTCATCAGCCCCAGCATTTT.

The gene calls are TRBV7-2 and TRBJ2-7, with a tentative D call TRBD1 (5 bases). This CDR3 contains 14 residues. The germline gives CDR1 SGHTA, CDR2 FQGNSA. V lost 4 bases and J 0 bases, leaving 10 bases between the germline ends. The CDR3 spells CASSSRVSSYEQYF. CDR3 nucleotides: TGTGCCAGCAGCTCCAGGGTTAGCTCCTACGAGCAGTACTTC.

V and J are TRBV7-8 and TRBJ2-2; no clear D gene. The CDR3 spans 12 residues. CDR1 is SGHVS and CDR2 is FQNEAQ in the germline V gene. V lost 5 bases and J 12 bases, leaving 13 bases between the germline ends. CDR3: CASSLSQPQLFF. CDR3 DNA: TGTGCCAGCAGCCTGTCACAACCCCAGCTGTTTTTT.

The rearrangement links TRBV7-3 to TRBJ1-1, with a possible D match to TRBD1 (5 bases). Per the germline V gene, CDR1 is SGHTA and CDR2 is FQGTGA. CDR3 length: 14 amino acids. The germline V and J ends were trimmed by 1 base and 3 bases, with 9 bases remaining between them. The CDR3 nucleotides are TGTGCCAGCAGCTTAAGCGGGGGGGACACTGAAGCTTTCTTT. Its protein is CASSLSGGDTEAFF.

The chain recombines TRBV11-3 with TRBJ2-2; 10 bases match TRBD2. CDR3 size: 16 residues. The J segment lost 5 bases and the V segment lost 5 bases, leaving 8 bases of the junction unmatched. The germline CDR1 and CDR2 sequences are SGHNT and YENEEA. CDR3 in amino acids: CASSRTRAGGTGELFF. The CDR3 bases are TGTGCCAGCAGCCGTACCCGAGCGGGGGGGACCGGGGAGCTGTTTTTT.

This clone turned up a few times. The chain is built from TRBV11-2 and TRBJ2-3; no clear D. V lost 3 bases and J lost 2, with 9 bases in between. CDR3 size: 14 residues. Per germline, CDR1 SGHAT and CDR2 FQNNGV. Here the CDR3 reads CASSFKVPTDTQYF. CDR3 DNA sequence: TGTGCCAGCAGCTTCAAAGTCCCCACAGATACGCAGTATTTT.